A single sample gave rise to the 2 T cell receptor beta chains below, sequenced in a study of T cell responses to AZD1222 COVID-19 vaccine. Clones were read by immunoSEQ multiplex PCR, and TCRdb kept only the in-frame ones, dropping some. Of around 110,000 clones in the sample, almost 95% were seen once. The sample was peripheral blood, taken 28 days after the second AZD1222 dose. The receptors here all came from an adult who received the AZD1222 COVID-19 vaccine.

The genes are TRBV11-2 and TRBJ1-1; D gene unclear. CDR3 length: 15 amino acids. Trimming removed 1 base at V and 0 bases at J, with 9 bases between. Germline CDR1 is SGHAT and CDR2 is FQNNGV. The DNA of the CDR3 is TGTGCCAGCAGCTTAGGGCGGGCAATGAACACTGAAGCTTTCTTT. It codes for CASSLGRAMNTEAFF.

The J gene is TRBJ2-5, the V gene TRBV7-3; possibly TRBD2 for D (7 bases). This CDR3 spans 15 amino acids. V dropped 4 bases and J dropped 5 bases, with 17 bases sitting between them. Germline V gene data show CDR1 as SGHTA and CDR2 as FQGTGA. CDR3 nucleotides: TGTGCCAGCAGCTCATCCGCCGGGGGGCAGGAGACCCAGTACTTC. This encodes CASSSSAGGQETQYF.